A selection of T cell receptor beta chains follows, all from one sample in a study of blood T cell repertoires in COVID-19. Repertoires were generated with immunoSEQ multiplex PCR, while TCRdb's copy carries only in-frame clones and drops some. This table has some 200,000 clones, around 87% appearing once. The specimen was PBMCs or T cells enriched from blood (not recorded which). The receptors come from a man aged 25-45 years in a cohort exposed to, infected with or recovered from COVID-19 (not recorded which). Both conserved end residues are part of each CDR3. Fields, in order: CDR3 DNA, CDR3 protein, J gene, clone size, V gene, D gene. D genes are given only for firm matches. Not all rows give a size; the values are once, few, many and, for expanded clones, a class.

cdr3_nt: TGTGCCAGTAGTACCCTCCTTATTAGCAATCAGCCCCAGCATTTT
cdr3_aa: CASSTLLISNQPQHF
j_call: TRBJ1-5
clone_size: few
v_call: TRBV19
d_call: .

cdr3_nt: TGCAGCGTTGCTCCCCCCGGACAGGGTTTGACTGAAGCTTTCTTT
cdr3_aa: CSVAPPGQGLTEAFF
j_call: TRBJ1-1
clone_size: .
v_call: TRBV29-1
d_call: TRBD1

cdr3_nt: TGCGCCAGCAGCCAAGAGACCTCCGGGACAGGGAGGCTTAGCTCTGGAAACACCATATATTTT
cdr3_aa: CASSQETSGTGRLSSGNTIYF
j_call: TRBJ1-3
clone_size: .
v_call: TRBV4-3
d_call: TRBD1

cdr3_nt: TGCGCCAGCAGCCAGCCACTAGCGGGAAGCTCCTACAATGAGCAGTTCTTC
cdr3_aa: CASSQPLAGSSYNEQFF
j_call: TRBJ2-1
clone_size: .
v_call: TRBV4-1
d_call: TRBD2

cdr3_nt: TGTGCCAGCAGCTTATTTGGATCAGGGACAATCGGGGAGCTGTTTTTT
cdr3_aa: CASSLFGSGTIGELFF
j_call: TRBJ2-2
clone_size: .
v_call: TRBV7-8
d_call: .

cdr3_nt: TGCGCCAGCAGCGGAGAGCTCTCATCCTACGAGCAGTACTTC
cdr3_aa: CASSGELSSYEQYF
j_call: TRBJ2-7
clone_size: .
v_call: TRBV5-1
d_call: .

cdr3_nt: TGTGCCAGCAGCCAACGGACTGGCAATGAGCAGTTCTTC
cdr3_aa: CASSQRTGNEQFF
j_call: TRBJ2-1
clone_size: .
v_call: TRBV6-6
d_call: .

cdr3_nt: TGTGCCAGCAGTTACGGGACAGGGATCACAGATACGCAGTATTTT
cdr3_aa: CASSYGTGITDTQYF
j_call: TRBJ2-3
clone_size: .
v_call: TRBV6-5
d_call: TRBD1

cdr3_nt: TGTGCCACCTCTTCTACGGGACAGGGGGCGGGCAATGAGCAGTTCTTC
cdr3_aa: CATSSTGQGAGNEQFF
j_call: TRBJ2-1
clone_size: .
v_call: TRBV24-1
d_call: TRBD1

cdr3_nt: TGCAGCGTGGGACAGGGCAAGTACTCCATCTACAATGAGCAGTTCTTC
cdr3_aa: CSVGQGKYSIYNEQFF
j_call: TRBJ2-1
clone_size: few
v_call: TRBV29-1
d_call: TRBD1

cdr3_nt: TGTGCCAGCAGCTCTGGACTAGCGGCCTACAATGAGCAGTTCTTC
cdr3_aa: CASSSGLAAYNEQFF
j_call: TRBJ2-1
clone_size: many
v_call: TRBV7-9
d_call: TRBD2

cdr3_nt: TGTGCCAGCGCATTTGCCCGGGTGGACATTTCACCCCTCCACTTT
cdr3_aa: CASAFARVDISPLHF
j_call: TRBJ1-6
clone_size: .
v_call: TRBV6-5
d_call: .

cdr3_nt: TGTGCCAGCAGTTTTGCCACAATTTGGGGGACTACCACTCAAGAGACCCAGTACTTC
cdr3_aa: CASSFATIWGTTTQETQYF
j_call: TRBJ2-5
clone_size: .
v_call: TRBV28
d_call: TRBD2

cdr3_nt: TGTGCCAGTAGTGAGCAGGAATCGAAGCAGTACTTC
cdr3_aa: CASSEQESKQYF
j_call: TRBJ2-7
clone_size: .
v_call: TRBV19
d_call: .

cdr3_nt: TGTGCCAGCAGTCATCCGGGGGTGAACACTGAAGCTTTCTTT
cdr3_aa: CASSHPGVNTEAFF
j_call: TRBJ1-1
clone_size: .
v_call: TRBV27
d_call: .

cdr3_nt: TGTGCCAGCAGTCCCCCGACAGGGGGAGGCTACACCTTC
cdr3_aa: CASSPPTGGGYTF
j_call: TRBJ1-2
clone_size: .
v_call: TRBV6-5
d_call: TRBD1

cdr3_nt: TGTGCCAGCAGCTTTGCGAACAGACAAGAGACCCAGTACTTC
cdr3_aa: CASSFANRQETQYF
j_call: TRBJ2-5
clone_size: .
v_call: TRBV12-1
d_call: .

cdr3_nt: TGTGCCAGCAGTGAAGCGGGCGGGGAGGCCTACAATGAGCAGTTCTTC
cdr3_aa: CASSEAGGEAYNEQFF
j_call: TRBJ2-1
clone_size: many
v_call: TRBV6-1
d_call: .

cdr3_nt: TGTGCCAGCAGCTTAGGGGGGGGTTCTAGCACAGATACGCAGTATTTT
cdr3_aa: CASSLGGGSSTDTQYF
j_call: TRBJ2-3
clone_size: .
v_call: TRBV7-8
d_call: TRBD2

cdr3_nt: TGCGCCAGCAGCCATACTAACCTGATTGGTGGGAGCTCCTACGAGCAGTACTTC
cdr3_aa: CASSHTNLIGGSSYEQYF
j_call: TRBJ2-7
clone_size: .
v_call: TRBV4-1
d_call: .

cdr3_nt: TGTGCCAGTAGTTCGGCCGGGACAGGGACCTACGAGCAGTACTTC
cdr3_aa: CASSSAGTGTYEQYF
j_call: TRBJ2-7
clone_size: .
v_call: TRBV19
d_call: TRBD1

cdr3_nt: TGTGCCACCAGCAGACCATCGTCGGGACAGGGGGCCACTGAAGCTTTCTTT
cdr3_aa: CATSRPSSGQGATEAFF
j_call: TRBJ1-1
clone_size: .
v_call: TRBV15
d_call: TRBD1

cdr3_nt: TGCGCCAGCAGCCAGGCCGGGCTAGCGGGAAATTACGAGCAGTACTTC
cdr3_aa: CASSQAGLAGNYEQYF
j_call: TRBJ2-7
clone_size: .
v_call: TRBV4-1
d_call: TRBD2

cdr3_nt: TGCGCCAGCAGCCCCAGGGAATTGAACACTGAAGCTTTCTTT
cdr3_aa: CASSPRELNTEAFF
j_call: TRBJ1-1
clone_size: .
v_call: TRBV5-1
d_call: .

cdr3_nt: TGTGCCACCAGCTTCTCAAGACAGGGGAGGGAAAAACTGTTTTTT
cdr3_aa: CATSFSRQGREKLFF
j_call: TRBJ1-4
clone_size: .
v_call: TRBV15
d_call: TRBD1

cdr3_nt: TGTGCCAGCAGCTTAGAACGGGAGGGCCGATATGAGCAGTTCTTC
cdr3_aa: CASSLEREGRYEQFF
j_call: TRBJ2-1
clone_size: .
v_call: TRBV7-9
d_call: TRBD2

cdr3_nt: TGTGCCAGTAGTATTATGAGGGGGCACACCTACGAGCAGTACTTC
cdr3_aa: CASSIMRGHTYEQYF
j_call: TRBJ2-7
clone_size: .
v_call: TRBV19
d_call: TRBD1

cdr3_nt: TGCGCCAGCAGCCAAACAGAGGGCTATGGCTACACCTTC
cdr3_aa: CASSQTEGYGYTF
j_call: TRBJ1-2
clone_size: .
v_call: TRBV4-3
d_call: .

cdr3_nt: TGTGCCAGCAGCCAAATGACAGGTACCTACGAGCAGTACTTC
cdr3_aa: CASSQMTGTYEQYF
j_call: TRBJ2-7
clone_size: .
v_call: TRBV14
d_call: .

cdr3_nt: TGTGCCAGCAGCCAGACAGGGAATAGCAATCAGCCCCAGCATTTT
cdr3_aa: CASSQTGNSNQPQHF
j_call: TRBJ1-5
clone_size: once
v_call: TRBV7-2
d_call: TRBD1

cdr3_nt: TGTGCCAGCACCGAGGAATCGACTGAGCAGTTCTTC
cdr3_aa: CASTEESTEQFF
j_call: TRBJ2-1
clone_size: few
v_call: TRBV2
d_call: .

cdr3_nt: TGTGCCAGCGGCGGGACTAGCGGGAGCGATGAGCAGTTCTTC
cdr3_aa: CASGGTSGSDEQFF
j_call: TRBJ2-1
clone_size: .
v_call: TRBV28
d_call: TRBD2

cdr3_nt: TGTGCCAGCAGCGTAGAGCCCCAAGGGACAGGTATTCAAGAGACCCAGTACTTC
cdr3_aa: CASSVEPQGTGIQETQYF
j_call: TRBJ2-5
clone_size: .
v_call: TRBV9
d_call: TRBD1

cdr3_nt: TGTGCCAGCAGCGACCCCCTCGGGACAAGTTACAATGAGCAGTTCTTC
cdr3_aa: CASSDPLGTSYNEQFF
j_call: TRBJ2-1
clone_size: few
v_call: TRBV9
d_call: .

cdr3_nt: TGTGCCAGCTCACCTGGGACAGCCCGGGGCGTTTACAATGAGCAGTTCTTC
cdr3_aa: CASSPGTARGVYNEQFF
j_call: TRBJ2-1
clone_size: few
v_call: TRBV18
d_call: TRBD1

cdr3_nt: TGTGCCAGCAGCTCAGCGACAGGGGGAACCGGGGAGCTGTTTTTT
cdr3_aa: CASSSATGGTGELFF
j_call: TRBJ2-2
clone_size: .
v_call: TRBV7-3
d_call: TRBD1

cdr3_nt: TGTGCCAGCAGCCAAGAAGGGGACAGGGGAAACACCATATATTTT
cdr3_aa: CASSQEGDRGNTIYF
j_call: TRBJ1-3
clone_size: .
v_call: TRBV4-2
d_call: TRBD1

cdr3_nt: TGCGCCAGCAGCCCCCGGGTAGCGGGGAGCGGAAGAACAGATACGCAGTATTTT
cdr3_aa: CASSPRVAGSGRTDTQYF
j_call: TRBJ2-3
clone_size: .
v_call: TRBV4-1
d_call: TRBD2

cdr3_nt: TGTGCCAGCAGTTTATCGAGGACACAACCTAATCAGCCCCAGCATTTT
cdr3_aa: CASSLSRTQPNQPQHF
j_call: TRBJ1-5
clone_size: .
v_call: TRBV27
d_call: .

cdr3_nt: TGTGCCAGCAGCTTGGGGGACAGGGACTATGGCTACACCTTC
cdr3_aa: CASSLGDRDYGYTF
j_call: TRBJ1-2
clone_size: once
v_call: TRBV5-6
d_call: TRBD1

cdr3_nt: TGTGCCAGCTCACGGGCAGGAAAAAATGAAAAACTGTTTTTT
cdr3_aa: CASSRAGKNEKLFF
j_call: TRBJ1-4
clone_size: .
v_call: TRBV18
d_call: .

cdr3_nt: TGCGCCAGCAGCCCCCGGACAGGGTGGGATTCACCCCTCCACTTT
cdr3_aa: CASSPRTGWDSPLHF
j_call: TRBJ1-6
clone_size: once
v_call: TRBV5-1
d_call: TRBD1

cdr3_nt: TGTGCCAGCAGCCACCGGGACAGGGGCGCCTACGAGCAGTACTTC
cdr3_aa: CASSHRDRGAYEQYF
j_call: TRBJ2-7
clone_size: .
v_call: TRBV7-9
d_call: TRBD1

cdr3_nt: TGTGCCAGCAGTTTCGTTGGCGGGCCCACTGAAGCTTTCTTT
cdr3_aa: CASSFVGGPTEAFF
j_call: TRBJ1-1
clone_size: .
v_call: TRBV27
d_call: .

cdr3_nt: TGTGCCAGCAGCCAAGGCTCTGAGACTAGCGGTGACAATGAGCAGTTCTTC
cdr3_aa: CASSQGSETSGDNEQFF
j_call: TRBJ2-1
clone_size: .
v_call: TRBV4-2
d_call: TRBD2

cdr3_nt: TGTGCCAGCAGGTACGACAGGGGGACGGGGTATCAGCCCCAGCATTTT
cdr3_aa: CASRYDRGTGYQPQHF
j_call: TRBJ1-5
clone_size: .
v_call: TRBV28
d_call: TRBD1

cdr3_nt: TGTGCCAGCAGGTACGCCCGGACAGGGTTACATGGCTACACCTTC
cdr3_aa: CASRYARTGLHGYTF
j_call: TRBJ1-2
clone_size: .
v_call: TRBV3-1/TRBV3-2
d_call: TRBD1

cdr3_nt: TGTGCCAGCAGCTTTGAGGGTTCTAACTATGGCTACACCTTC
cdr3_aa: CASSFEGSNYGYTF
j_call: TRBJ1-2
clone_size: .
v_call: TRBV7-9
d_call: .

cdr3_nt: TGTGCCAGCAACGACGGGAGGGCCCACGAGCAGTACTTC
cdr3_aa: CASNDGRAHEQYF
j_call: TRBJ2-7
clone_size: .
v_call: TRBV27
d_call: TRBD2

cdr3_nt: TGTGCCACCAGCAGACGCGCTGAAAAAAGGGGTGAGCAGTACTTC
cdr3_aa: CATSRRAEKRGEQYF
j_call: TRBJ2-7
clone_size: few
v_call: TRBV15
d_call: .

cdr3_nt: TGTGCCAGCAGTGAAACTGGCGGGTTACCCTATGGCTACACCTTC
cdr3_aa: CASSETGGLPYGYTF
j_call: TRBJ1-2
clone_size: once
v_call: TRBV2
d_call: .

cdr3_nt: TGTGCCAGCAGCTTAGTGGCGAGCGGGGTCTACAATGAGCAGTTCTTC
cdr3_aa: CASSLVASGVYNEQFF
j_call: TRBJ2-1
clone_size: .
v_call: TRBV7-6
d_call: TRBD2

cdr3_nt: TGTGCCAGCAGCCAAGACCTACCCCGGGTCCCGGGCACTGAAGCTTTCTTT
cdr3_aa: CASSQDLPRVPGTEAFF
j_call: TRBJ1-1
clone_size: .
v_call: TRBV14
d_call: .

cdr3_nt: TGTGCCAGCAGTTTAGAACTAGCGGGAGCAGGCTATGAGCAGTTCTTC
cdr3_aa: CASSLELAGAGYEQFF
j_call: TRBJ2-1
clone_size: .
v_call: TRBV27
d_call: TRBD2

cdr3_nt: TGTGCCAGCAGCTTCCTAGCGGGAGGGGGTGAGCAGTTCTTC
cdr3_aa: CASSFLAGGGEQFF
j_call: TRBJ2-1
clone_size: .
v_call: TRBV7-2
d_call: TRBD2

cdr3_nt: TGTGCCACCGCCAAGGTGGCAGGGCGGAATGAGCAGTTCTTC
cdr3_aa: CATAKVAGRNEQFF
j_call: TRBJ2-1
clone_size: .
v_call: TRBV28
d_call: .

cdr3_nt: TGTGCCAGCAGCTTCAGGACTAGCGGGAGAGATGAGCAGTTCTTC
cdr3_aa: CASSFRTSGRDEQFF
j_call: TRBJ2-1
clone_size: once
v_call: TRBV7-8
d_call: TRBD2

cdr3_nt: TGCAGTGAGGAGAGCGGAGAGACCCAGTACTTC
cdr3_aa: CSEESGETQYF
j_call: TRBJ2-5
clone_size: .
v_call: TRBV20-1
d_call: .

cdr3_nt: TGTGCCACCAGTGCCCCCCCTCCCCTAGATACGCAGTATTTT
cdr3_aa: CATSAPPPLDTQYF
j_call: TRBJ2-3
clone_size: .
v_call: TRBV24-1
d_call: .